This T cell receptor (beta chain) was obtained from a study of blood T cell repertoires in COVID-19. Clones were read by immunoSEQ multiplex PCR, and TCRdb kept only the in-frame ones, dropping some. This table has about 210,000 clones, approximately 91% appearing once. This CDR3 contains 15 residues. CDR1 LNHDA and CDR2 SQIVND come from the germline V gene (reference sequence). Trimming removed 6 bases from V and 0 bases from J; junction bases left unmatched: 5. The gene calls are TRBV19 and TRBJ1-3; 7 nucleotides match TRBD1. The sequence was collected from a woman aged 40 to 50 with acute or convalescent COVID-19. The sequenced material came from peripheral blood. The CDR3 DNA follows: TGTGCCAGTAGACGGACAGGCACCTCTGGAAACACCATATATTTT. This gives the protein CASRRTGTSGNTIYF. Full variable domain (outside the CDR3, taken from reference TRBV19 and TRBJ1-3): DGGITQSPKYLFRKEGQNVTLSCEQNLNHDAMYWYRQDPGQGLRLIYYSQIVNDFQKGDIAEGYSVSREKKESFPLTVTSAQKNPTAFYLCASRRTGTSGNTIYFGEGSWLTVV.